These T cell receptor beta chains were read from a single sample in a study of blood T cell repertoires in COVID-19. The repertoire was sequenced with immunoSEQ multiplex PCR; TCRdb's copy has only in-frame clones and lacks some. The sample consists of around 280,000 clones, around 90% of them appearing once. Input material: peripheral blood. The receptor set was obtained from a man between 65 and 79 years old with acute or convalescent COVID-19. CDR3s include the opening cysteine and the closing phenylalanine or tryptophan. A D gene is named only where the DNA matches it firmly. Clone size is stated in some rows and not others, as once, few, many or a class when expanded.

d_gene: TRBD2; j_gene: TRBJ2-3; abundance: NA; v_gene: TRBV9; CDR3aa: CASSVGTSGGSTDTQYF; CDR3nt: TGTGCCAGCAGCGTTGGGACTAGCGGGGGGAGCACAGATACGCAGTATTTT
d_gene: TRBD1; j_gene: TRBJ1-2; abundance: NA; v_gene: TRBV7-9; CDR3aa: CASSPGQGENYGYTF; CDR3nt: TGTGCCAGCAGCCCAGGACAGGGGGAAAACTATGGCTACACCTTC
d_gene: TRBD1; j_gene: TRBJ2-7; abundance: NA; v_gene: TRBV27; CDR3aa: CASSTRTGPTYEQYF; CDR3nt: TGTGCCAGCAGTACGAGGACAGGGCCAACCTACGAGCAGTACTTC
d_gene: NA; j_gene: TRBJ2-1; abundance: NA; v_gene: TRBV5-1; CDR3aa: CASSSAPGSKQFF; CDR3nt: TGCGCCAGCAGCTCCGCCCCCGGGAGTAAGCAGTTCTTC
d_gene: TRBD1; j_gene: TRBJ1-2; abundance: few; v_gene: TRBV7-3; CDR3aa: CASSSGTGHDGYTF; CDR3nt: TGTGCCAGCAGCTCCGGGACAGGACACGATGGCTACACCTTC
d_gene: TRBD1; j_gene: TRBJ2-2; abundance: few; v_gene: TRBV19; CDR3aa: CASSIRVTGQGGTGELFF; CDR3nt: TGTGCCAGTAGTATCCGGGTGACGGGACAGGGGGGAACCGGGGAGCTGTTTTTT
d_gene: NA; j_gene: TRBJ2-2; abundance: NA; v_gene: TRBV12-1; CDR3aa: CASSYGLVEGTGELFF; CDR3nt: TGTGCCAGCAGCTATGGACTAGTTGAGGGAACCGGGGAGCTGTTTTTT
d_gene: TRBD1; j_gene: TRBJ1-2; abundance: NA; v_gene: TRBV6-2/TRBV6-3; CDR3aa: CASSESAGTGPYGYTF; CDR3nt: TGTGCCAGCAGCGAATCTGCCGGGACAGGGCCCTATGGCTACACCTTC
d_gene: NA; j_gene: TRBJ1-5; abundance: NA; v_gene: TRBV7-8; CDR3aa: CASSSEGGWLSNQPQHF; CDR3nt: TGTGCCAGCAGCTCAGAGGGAGGGTGGCTTAGCAATCAGCCCCAGCATTTT
d_gene: NA; j_gene: TRBJ1-6; abundance: few; v_gene: TRBV25-1; CDR3aa: CASSESLSGSSPLHF; CDR3nt: TGTGCCAGCAGTGAATCCCTGAGTGGTAGTTCACCCCTCCACTTT